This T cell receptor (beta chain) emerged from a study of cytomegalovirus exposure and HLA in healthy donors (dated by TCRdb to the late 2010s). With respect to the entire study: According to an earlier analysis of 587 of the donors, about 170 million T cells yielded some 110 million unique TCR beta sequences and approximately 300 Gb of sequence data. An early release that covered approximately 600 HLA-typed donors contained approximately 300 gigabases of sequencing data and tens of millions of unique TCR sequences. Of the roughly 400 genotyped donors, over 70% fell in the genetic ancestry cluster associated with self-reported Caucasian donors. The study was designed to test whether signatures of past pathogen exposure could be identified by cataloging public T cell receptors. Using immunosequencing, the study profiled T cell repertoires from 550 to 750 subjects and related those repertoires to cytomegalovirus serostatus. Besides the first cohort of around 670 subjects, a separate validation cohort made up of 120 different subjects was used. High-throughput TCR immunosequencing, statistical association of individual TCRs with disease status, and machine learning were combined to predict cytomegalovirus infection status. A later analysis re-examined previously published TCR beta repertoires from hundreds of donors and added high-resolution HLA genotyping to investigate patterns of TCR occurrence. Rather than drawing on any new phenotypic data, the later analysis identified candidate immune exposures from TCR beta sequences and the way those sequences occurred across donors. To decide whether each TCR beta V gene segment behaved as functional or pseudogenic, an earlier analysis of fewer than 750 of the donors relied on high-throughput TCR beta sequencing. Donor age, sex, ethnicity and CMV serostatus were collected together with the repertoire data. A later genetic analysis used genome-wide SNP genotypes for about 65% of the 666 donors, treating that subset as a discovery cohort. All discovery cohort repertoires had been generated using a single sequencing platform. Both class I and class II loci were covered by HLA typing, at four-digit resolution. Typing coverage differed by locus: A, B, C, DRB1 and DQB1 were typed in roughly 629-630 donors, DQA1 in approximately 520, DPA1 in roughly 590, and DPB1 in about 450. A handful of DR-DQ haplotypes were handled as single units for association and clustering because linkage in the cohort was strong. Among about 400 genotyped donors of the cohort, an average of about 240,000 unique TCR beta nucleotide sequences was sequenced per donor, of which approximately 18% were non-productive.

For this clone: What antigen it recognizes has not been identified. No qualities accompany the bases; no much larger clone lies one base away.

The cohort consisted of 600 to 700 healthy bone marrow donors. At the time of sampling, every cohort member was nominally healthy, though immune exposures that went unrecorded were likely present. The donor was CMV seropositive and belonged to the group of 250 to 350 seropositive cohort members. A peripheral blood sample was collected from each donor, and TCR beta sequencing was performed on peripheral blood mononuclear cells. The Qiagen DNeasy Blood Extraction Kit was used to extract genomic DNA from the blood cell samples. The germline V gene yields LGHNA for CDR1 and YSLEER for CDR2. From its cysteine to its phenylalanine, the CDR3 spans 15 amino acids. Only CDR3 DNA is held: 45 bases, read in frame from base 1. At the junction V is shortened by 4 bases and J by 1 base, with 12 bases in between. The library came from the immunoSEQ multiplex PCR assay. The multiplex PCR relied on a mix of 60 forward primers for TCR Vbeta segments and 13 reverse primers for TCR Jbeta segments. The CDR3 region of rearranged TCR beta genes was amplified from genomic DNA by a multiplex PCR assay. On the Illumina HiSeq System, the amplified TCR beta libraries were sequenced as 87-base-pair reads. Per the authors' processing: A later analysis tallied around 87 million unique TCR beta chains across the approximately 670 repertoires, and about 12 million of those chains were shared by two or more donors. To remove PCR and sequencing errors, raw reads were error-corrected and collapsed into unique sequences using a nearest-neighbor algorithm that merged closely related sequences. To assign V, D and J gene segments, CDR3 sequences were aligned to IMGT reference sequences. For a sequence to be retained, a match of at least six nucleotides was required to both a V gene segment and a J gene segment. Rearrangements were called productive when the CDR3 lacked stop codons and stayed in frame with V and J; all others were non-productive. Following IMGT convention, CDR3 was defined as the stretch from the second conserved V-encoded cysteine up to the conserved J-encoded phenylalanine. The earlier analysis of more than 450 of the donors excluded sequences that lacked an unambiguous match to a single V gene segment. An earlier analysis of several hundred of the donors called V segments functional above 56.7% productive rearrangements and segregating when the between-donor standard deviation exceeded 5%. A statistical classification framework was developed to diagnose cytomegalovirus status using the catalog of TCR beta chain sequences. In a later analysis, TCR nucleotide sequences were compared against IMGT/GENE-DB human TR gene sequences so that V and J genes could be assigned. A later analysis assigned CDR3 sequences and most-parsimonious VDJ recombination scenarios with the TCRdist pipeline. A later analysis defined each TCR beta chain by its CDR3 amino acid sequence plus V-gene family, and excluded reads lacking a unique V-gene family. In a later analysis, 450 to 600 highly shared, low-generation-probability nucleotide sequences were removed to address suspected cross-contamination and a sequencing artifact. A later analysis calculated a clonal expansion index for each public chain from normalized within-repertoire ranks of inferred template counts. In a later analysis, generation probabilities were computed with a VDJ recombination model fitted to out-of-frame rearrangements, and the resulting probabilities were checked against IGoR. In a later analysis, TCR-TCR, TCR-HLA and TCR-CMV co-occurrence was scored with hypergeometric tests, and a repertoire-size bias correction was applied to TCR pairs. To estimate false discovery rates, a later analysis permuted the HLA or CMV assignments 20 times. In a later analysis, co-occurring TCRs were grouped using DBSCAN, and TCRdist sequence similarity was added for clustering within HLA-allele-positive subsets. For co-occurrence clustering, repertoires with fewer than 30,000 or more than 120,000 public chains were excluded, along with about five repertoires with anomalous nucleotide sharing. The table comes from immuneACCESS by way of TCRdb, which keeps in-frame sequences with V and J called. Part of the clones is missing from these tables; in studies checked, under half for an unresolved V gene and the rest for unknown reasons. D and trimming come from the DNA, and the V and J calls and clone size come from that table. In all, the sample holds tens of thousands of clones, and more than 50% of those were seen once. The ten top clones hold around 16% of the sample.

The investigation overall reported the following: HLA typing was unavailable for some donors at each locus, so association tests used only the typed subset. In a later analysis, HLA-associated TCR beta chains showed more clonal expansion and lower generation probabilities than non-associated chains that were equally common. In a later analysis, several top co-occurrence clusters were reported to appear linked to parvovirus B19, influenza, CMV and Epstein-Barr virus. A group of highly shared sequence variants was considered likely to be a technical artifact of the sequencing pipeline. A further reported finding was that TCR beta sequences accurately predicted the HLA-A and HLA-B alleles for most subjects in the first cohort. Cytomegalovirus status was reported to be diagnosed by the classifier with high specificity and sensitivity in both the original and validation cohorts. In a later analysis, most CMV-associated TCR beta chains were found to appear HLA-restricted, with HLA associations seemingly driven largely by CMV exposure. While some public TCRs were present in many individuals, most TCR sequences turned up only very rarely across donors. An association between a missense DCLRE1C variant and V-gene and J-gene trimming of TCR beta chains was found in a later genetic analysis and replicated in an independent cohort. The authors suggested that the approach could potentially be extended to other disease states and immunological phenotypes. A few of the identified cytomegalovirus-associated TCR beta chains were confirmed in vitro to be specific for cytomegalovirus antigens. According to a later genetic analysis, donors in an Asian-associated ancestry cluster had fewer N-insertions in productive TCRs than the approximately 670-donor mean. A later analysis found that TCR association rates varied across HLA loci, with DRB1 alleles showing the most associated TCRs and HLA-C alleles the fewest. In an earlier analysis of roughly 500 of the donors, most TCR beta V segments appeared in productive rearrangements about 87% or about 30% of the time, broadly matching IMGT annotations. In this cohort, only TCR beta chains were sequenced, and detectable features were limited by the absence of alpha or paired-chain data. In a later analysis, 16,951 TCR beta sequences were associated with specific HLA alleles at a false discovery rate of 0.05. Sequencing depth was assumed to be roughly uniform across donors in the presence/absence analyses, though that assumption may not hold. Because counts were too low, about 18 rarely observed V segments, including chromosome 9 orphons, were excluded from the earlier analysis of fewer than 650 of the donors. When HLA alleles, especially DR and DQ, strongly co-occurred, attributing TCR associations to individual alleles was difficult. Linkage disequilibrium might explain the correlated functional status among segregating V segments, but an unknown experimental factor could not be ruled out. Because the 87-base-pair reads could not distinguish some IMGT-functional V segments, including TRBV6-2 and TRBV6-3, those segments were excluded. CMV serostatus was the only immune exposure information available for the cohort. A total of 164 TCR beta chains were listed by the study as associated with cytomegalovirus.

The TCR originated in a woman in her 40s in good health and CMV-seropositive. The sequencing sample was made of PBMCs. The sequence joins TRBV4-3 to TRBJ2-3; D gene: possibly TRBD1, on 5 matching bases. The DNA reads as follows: TGCGCCAGCAGCCTAATGGACAAGGGCACAGATACGCAGTATTTT. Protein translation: CASSLMDKGTDTQYF.